These T cell receptor beta chains were read from a single sample in a study of radiation and T cells in renal cell carcinoma. The table came from immunoSEQ multiplex PCR; TCRdb's copy has only in-frame clones and leaves some out. The data contain almost 50,000 clones, approximately 80% of them seen just once; the ten biggest clones take up around 28%. The source was blood, collected from a patient whose treatment included radiotherapy and nephrectomy. These TCRs come from a woman aged 70-85 years with renal cell carcinoma. Each CDR3 is given with its conserved first and last residue. The D gene is left open where the match is weak. For some rows the clone size is stated as once, few or many, or as a class when expanded; others skip it.

d_call	clone_size	v_call	j_call	cdr3_aa	cdr3_nt
TRBD1	-	TRBV30	TRBJ1-2	CAWRKQGVDGYTF	TGTGCCTGGAGAAAACAGGGGGTAGATGGCTACACCTTC
-	once	TRBV6-5	TRBJ1-2	CASSYDSSYGYTF	TGTGCCAGCAGTTACGACAGTTCCTATGGCTACACCTTC
-	-	TRBV7-2	TRBJ2-7	CASRRPYEQYF	TGTGCCAGCAGGAGGCCCTACGAGCAGTACTTC
-	once	TRBV5-4	TRBJ2-7	CASSFWGSGEQYF	TGTGCCAGCAGCTTTTGGGGGAGTGGCGAGCAGTACTTC
TRBD2	-	TRBV14	TRBJ2-7	CASSLWTSSGEQYF	TGTGCCAGCAGCCTTTGGACTAGCTCGGGCGAGCAGTACTTC
-	-	TRBV30	TRBJ1-2	CAWSPYETAANYGYTF	TGTGCCTGGAGCCCTTATGAGACGGCCGCTAACTATGGCTACACCTTC
-	few	TRBV10-3	TRBJ2-2	CAISEREENTGELFF	TGTGCCATCAGTGAAAGGGAGGAGAACACCGGGGAGCTGTTTTTT
-	-	TRBV7-3	TRBJ1-1	CASSSRRNTEAFF	TGTGCCAGCAGCTCAAGAAGAAACACTGAAGCTTTCTTT
-	few	TRBV5-1	TRBJ1-5	CASSLDASNQPQHF	TGCGCCAGCAGCTTGGATGCTAGCAATCAGCCCCAGCATTTT
-	-	TRBV18	TRBJ2-5	CASSREYQETQYF	TGTGCCAGCTCACGAGAGTACCAAGAGACCCAGTACTTC
TRBD2	few	TRBV19	TRBJ2-1	CASSIGWRGKRGLNNEQFF	TGTGCCAGTAGTATAGGTTGGAGAGGGAAGCGGGGCCTGAACAATGAGCAGTTCTTC
-	-	TRBV10-3	TRBJ1-2	CAIRKTENYGYTF	TGTGCCATCAGAAAGACGGAGAACTATGGCTACACCTTC
-	once	TRBV7-2	TRBJ2-5	CASSKAGETQYF	TGTGCCAGCAGCAAAGCGGGAGAGACCCAGTACTTC
TRBD1	few	TRBV6-9	TRBJ1-5	CASTDREGQPQHF	TGTGCCAGCACCGACAGGGAGGGGCAGCCCCAGCATTTT
-	-	TRBV27	TRBJ2-7	CASSYAGTSSYEQYF	TGTGCCAGCAGTTATGCCGGGACATCCTCCTACGAGCAGTACTTC
-	-	TRBV5-6	TRBJ1-5	CASSSTYSNQPQHF	TGTGCCAGCAGCTCGACCTATAGCAATCAGCCCCAGCATTTT
TRBD1	-	TRBV4-1	TRBJ2-7	CASSQEGAGQGHFSYEQYF	TGCGCCAGCAGCCAAGAGGGGGCAGGACAGGGCCATTTCTCCTACGAGCAGTACTTC
TRBD2	-	TRBV6-6	TRBJ2-5	CASSYGQGGQETQYF	TGTGCCAGCAGTTACGGGCAGGGAGGGCAAGAGACCCAGTACTTC
TRBD1	-	TRBV5-6	TRBJ2-1	CASSLGGTGEQFF	TGTGCCAGCAGCTTGGGGGGGACAGGGGAGCAGTTCTTC
-	-	TRBV7-2	TRBJ2-7	CASSTLGGATYEQYF	TGTGCCAGCAGCACTCTCGGCGGGGCCACCTACGAGCAGTACTTC
-	-	TRBV30	TRBJ2-3	CAWNGVVGTDTQYF	TGTGCCTGGAACGGAGTGGTGGGCACAGATACGCAGTATTTT
-	-	TRBV7-9	TRBJ2-7	CASSFPTGFRVSYEQYF	TGTGCCAGCAGCTTTCCGACCGGATTCAGGGTTAGCTACGAGCAGTACTTC
-	-	TRBV18	TRBJ1-2	CASSAGGDTYGYTF	TGTGCCAGCTCGGCGGGGGGAGACACCTATGGCTACACCTTC
-	-	TRBV11-2	TRBJ2-4	CASSLDLKNIQYF	TGTGCCAGCAGCTTAGATCTTAAAAACATTCAGTACTTC
-	-	TRBV9	TRBJ2-5	CASSVSDQETQYF	TGTGCCAGCAGCGTATCCGACCAAGAGACCCAGTACTTC
-	few	TRBV4-3	TRBJ2-2	CASSQGGGGPEELFF	TGCGCCAGCAGCCAAGGGGGAGGAGGGCCCGAAGAGCTGTTTTTT
-	-	TRBV19	TRBJ1-5	CASSINPYSNQPQHF	TGTGCCAGTAGTATCAACCCCTATAGCAATCAGCCCCAGCATTTT
-	-	TRBV7-2	TRBJ1-6	CASSLQGKDSPLHF	TGTGCCAGCAGCTTACAGGGAAAGGACTCACCCCTCCACTTT
-	-	TRBV10-1	TRBJ1-6	CASSEGSSYNSPLHF	TGCGCCAGCAGTGAGGGGAGCTCCTATAATTCACCCCTCCACTTT
-	-	TRBV30	TRBJ1-3	CAWSAGNSGNTIYF	TGTGCCTGGAGCGCAGGGAACTCTGGAAACACCATATATTTT
TRBD1	-	TRBV7-7	TRBJ2-1	CASSPGQHNEQFF	TGTGCCAGCAGCCCGGGACAGCACAATGAGCAGTTCTTC
-	few	TRBV30	TRBJ1-2	CAWSVGNGYTF	TGTGCCTGGAGTGTTGGGAATGGCTACACCTTC
-	-	TRBV4-1	TRBJ1-5	CASSHVPENQPQHF	TGCGCCAGCAGCCACGTGCCTGAGAATCAGCCCCAGCATTTT
-	few	TRBV30	TRBJ1-5	CACGPESNQPQHF	TGTGCATGTGGGCCGGAGAGCAATCAGCCCCAGCATTTT
-	-	TRBV5-6	TRBJ1-6	CASSLVSGGHNSPLHF	TGTGCCAGCAGCTTGGTCTCCGGGGGACATAATTCACCCCTCCACTTT
-	-	TRBV5-1	TRBJ2-2	CASSQSGELFF	TGCGCCAGCTCGCAATCCGGGGAGCTGTTTTTT
TRBD1	-	TRBV9	TRBJ2-5	CASSVGTGGLETQYF	TGTGCCAGCAGCGTAGGGACAGGGGGCTTGGAGACCCAGTACTTC